This T cell receptor (beta chain) was observed in a study of T-cell memory formation after mild COVID-19. Study results and caveats: A subset of responding clones appeared in pre-infection memory, suggesting cross-reactive memory joined. Mostly located in CM and EM were contracting CD4+ clones, with contracting CD8+ clones located in EMRA.

One entry per CDR3 protein results from TCRdb running MiXCR on the 5' RACE reads. The sample lists 500,000 to 650,000 distinct CDR3 sequences; approximately 21% were seen once. The CDR3 loop spans 15 amino acids. Concerning this clonotype itself: The antigen remains unidentified.

This receptor was obtained from an adult woman who had mild COVID-19 (a few samples of this study predate the infection). Cell type and time point are not known. The sample consisted of PBMCs or a T cell subset sorted from them (not recorded which). The rearrangement uses TRBV21-1 and TRBJ1-1. TRBV21-1 is labeled a pseudogene. CDR3 sequence (DNA): TGTGCCAGCAGCAAAGAGGGCAGGGCCACTTCTGAAGCTTTCTTT. Its protein is CASSKEGRATSEAFF.